These T cell receptor beta chains were read from a single sample in a study of OX40 agonist ivuxolimab in advanced cancers. The protocol was immunoSEQ multiplex PCR, while the TCRdb copy is restricted to in-frame clones and leaves out a portion. The table records roughly 91,000 clones, approximately 90% of them present only once. The sequencing used CD4+ or CD8+ T cells sorted from blood, collected in a trial of the OX40 agonist ivuxolimab. The source of these receptors is an adult with an advanced solid tumor such as melanoma, head and neck, liver or kidney cancer. CDR3s include the opening cysteine and the closing phenylalanine or tryptophan. D genes are given only for firm matches. Clone size, where shown, is once, few, many, or a class for clones that have expanded.

V gene: TRBV2
J gene: TRBJ1-4
clone size: -
D gene: -
CDR3 protein: CASNIQGTNEKLFF
CDR3 DNA: TGTGCCAGCAACATACAGGGAACGAATGAAAAACTGTTTTTT

V gene: TRBV30
J gene: TRBJ1-2
clone size: -
D gene: -
CDR3 protein: CAWGSANYGYTF
CDR3 DNA: TGTGCCTGGGGGTCGGCAAACTATGGCTACACCTTC

V gene: TRBV30
J gene: TRBJ1-3
clone size: -
D gene: TRBD1
CDR3 protein: CAWSVHRGPGNTIYF
CDR3 DNA: TGTGCCTGGAGTGTGCACAGGGGCCCTGGAAACACCATATATTTT

V gene: TRBV28
J gene: TRBJ2-7
clone size: -
D gene: -
CDR3 protein: CASSSSYEQYF
CDR3 DNA: TGTGCCAGCAGTTCGTCCTACGAGCAGTACTTC

V gene: TRBV6-5
J gene: TRBJ1-1
clone size: -
D gene: -
CDR3 protein: CASSYYLGGATEAFF
CDR3 DNA: TGTGCCAGCAGTTACTACCTAGGGGGGGCCACTGAAGCTTTCTTT

V gene: TRBV25-1
J gene: TRBJ1-2
clone size: -
D gene: -
CDR3 protein: CASSFDGTVYYGYTF
CDR3 DNA: TGTGCCAGCAGTTTTGACGGGACTGTTTACTATGGCTACACCTTC

V gene: TRBV6-6
J gene: TRBJ1-6
clone size: -
D gene: -
CDR3 protein: CASSYSGPRGSPLHF
CDR3 DNA: TGTGCCAGCAGTTACTCGGGACCACGGGGCTCACCCCTCCACTTT

V gene: TRBV6-6
J gene: TRBJ2-7
clone size: -
D gene: TRBD1
CDR3 protein: CASSYERQGREQYF
CDR3 DNA: TGTGCCAGCAGTTACGAAAGACAGGGTCGGGAGCAGTACTTC

V gene: TRBV7-2
J gene: TRBJ2-1
clone size: -
D gene: -
CDR3 protein: CASSLAVYNEQFF
CDR3 DNA: TGTGCCAGCAGCTTAGCCGTGTACAATGAGCAGTTCTTC

V gene: TRBV12-1
J gene: TRBJ2-2
clone size: -
D gene: -
CDR3 protein: CASSLEVDTGELFF
CDR3 DNA: TGTGCCAGCAGCTTGGAAGTCGACACCGGGGAGCTGTTTTTT

V gene: TRBV12-5
J gene: TRBJ2-3
clone size: once
D gene: TRBD2
CDR3 protein: CASGLPGLAGGSTDTQYF
CDR3 DNA: TGTGCTAGTGGTTTGCCGGGACTAGCGGGGGGGAGCACAGATACGCAGTATTTT

V gene: TRBV7-3
J gene: TRBJ1-1
clone size: -
D gene: TRBD1
CDR3 protein: CASSSSPGQYTEAFF
CDR3 DNA: TGTGCCAGCAGCTCTTCGCCGGGACAGTACACTGAAGCTTTCTTT

V gene: TRBV7-3
J gene: TRBJ2-7
clone size: -
D gene: -
CDR3 protein: CASSLILRDGAYEQYF
CDR3 DNA: TGTGCCAGCAGCTTAATACTCCGGGACGGAGCCTACGAGCAGTACTTC

V gene: TRBV11-2
J gene: TRBJ1-2
clone size: once
D gene: TRBD1
CDR3 protein: CASSRQGLRDGYTF
CDR3 DNA: TGTGCCAGCAGCCGACAGGGCTTACGGGATGGCTACACCTTC